Sequencing of this T cell receptor beta chain was carried out in a study of blood T cell repertoires in COVID-19. Looking at the study overall: Whether acute or convalescent, the COVID-19 samples came from the United States, Italy and Spain. In each case, the material was cDNA or gDNA derived from T cells, B-cell-depleted T cells, or PBMCs.

The CDR3 loop spans 14 amino acids. Germline CDR1 is LGHNT and CDR2 is FRNRAP. V was trimmed by 9 bases and J by 4 bases, leaving 17 bases between them. This clone was seen only a few times. Authors' analysis steps: Amplification with reference gene primers provided the estimates of nucleated cell counts. The method was immunoSEQ multiplex PCR; TCRdb's version includes in-frame clones alone and lacks a portion of them. Clone size and the V and J calls come from that table; the DNA yielded D and trimming. Of some 120,000 clones in the sample, 70% to 90% were seen once. This clonotype was obtained from a man aged 35 to 55 with acute or convalescent COVID-19. The genes are TRBV12-5 and TRBJ2-3; tentative D call: TRBD1 (6 bases). Sample: peripheral blood. CDR3 in amino acids: CARGGGPSADTQYF. The CDR3 bases are TGTGCTAGAGGTGGGGGCCCATCGGCAGATACGCAGTATTTT.